This T cell receptor beta chain came from a study of control samples from healthy donors and cancer patients. The repertoire was sequenced with immunoSEQ multiplex PCR; TCRdb's copy has only in-frame clones and lacks some. The sample consists of roughly 84,000 clones, around 91% of them appearing once. Between the trimmed V and J ends, which lost 4 bases and 8 bases, there was a span of 14 bases. CDR1 and CDR2 (germline): SGHTA, FQGNSA. The CDR3 totals 13 residues. The sample consisted of blood. The receptor comes from a man aged 45 to 65 in good health. The V call is TRBV7-2, the J call TRBJ1-2, with TRBD1 as a possible D gene (5 bases). The CDR3 spells CASSSQDTSGYTF. The CDR3 bases are TGTGCCAGCAGCTCCCAGGACACCTCCGGCTACACCTTC.